Listed here are 21 T cell receptor beta chains from one sample, sequenced in a study of patients and donors after allogeneic stem cell transplantation. TCRdb re-called the RT-PCR reads through MiXCR, storing one row per CDR3 protein. This table has roughly 230,000 distinct CDR3 sequences, around 14% appearing once. Material: blood, either unsorted or a sorted T cell fraction (not recorded which). The receptors stem from a human donor who was either an allogeneic HSCT recipient or a stem cell or donor lymphocyte infusion donor (not recorded which). It is not recorded whose cells these are; they may come from a transplant donor.

This clonotype was detected many times. The V and J genes are TRBV20-1 and TRBJ2-7; D is unclear. Germline-derived CDR1 and CDR2 are DFQATT and SNEGSKA (reference sequence). The ends were cut back, 4 bases at V and 5 bases at J, with 9 bases in the middle. The CDR3 is made up of 11 amino acids. The CDR3 DNA is TGCAGTGCTATGGGTTCCCACGAGCAGTACTTC. It codes for CSAMGSHEQYF.

This sequence joins TRBV20-1 and TRBJ1-5; D perhaps matches TRBD1 (6 bases). In germline, CDR1 is DFQATT, CDR2 SNEGSKA (reference sequence). CDR3 size: 15 residues. Trimming cost V 5 bases and J 4 bases, with 18 bases left between them. CDR3 in DNA: TGCAGTGCTCTAGTGGCCGGGACACCAAATCAGCCCCAGCATTTT. Protein product: CSALVAGTPNQPQHF.

There are a few counts of this clonotype. The J gene is TRBJ2-5, the V gene TRBV7-9; a weak D match, TRBD2 (6 bases). Germline CDR1 SEHNR, CDR2 FQNEAQ (reference sequence). The CDR3 extends over 15 amino acids. The ends were cut back, 1 base at V and 5 bases at J, with 14 bases in the middle. DNA for the CDR3: TGTGCCAGCAGCTTAGGGCTCGGTCTAGCGGAGACCCAGTACTTC. It specifies CASSLGLGLAETQYF.

This clonotype has more than one count but fewer than ten. The chain uses TRBV6-6 and TRBJ1-3, with unresolved D. The CDR3 has 13 amino acids. V was pared by 6 bases and J by 4 bases, with 10 bases between. Germline values: CDR1 MNHNY, CDR2 SVGAGI (reference sequence). CDR3 bases: TGTGCCAGCAGGCCAGGTTTCGGAAACACCATATATTTT. Protein product: CASRPGFGNTIYF.

This clonotype was counted a few times. The chain has TRBV5-1 and TRBJ2-1; D might be TRBD1 (5 bases). The V gene lost 0 bases and the J gene lost 6 bases, with 13 bases spanning the gap. The germline V gene encodes CDR1 SGHRS and CDR2 YFSETQ. The length of the CDR3 is 15 residues. This chain's CDR3 is CASSLDGARINEQFF. CDR3 DNA sequence: TGCGCCAGCAGCTTGGATGGGGCGAGGATCAATGAGCAGTTCTTC.

The rearrangement joins TRBV5-6 to TRBJ1-1, with unresolved D. V lost 0 bases, J lost 1 base, and 13 bases lay in between. The CDR3 sequence is 16 residues long. Looked up from germline, CDR1 is SGHDT and CDR2 is YYEEEE. Written as DNA, the CDR3 is TGTGCCAGCAGCTTGGTGGCCGTGGGCTCGAACACTGAAGCTTTCTTT. It specifies CASSLVAVGSNTEAFF. The full variable domain, in which reference TRBV5-6 and TRBJ1-1 provide the parts outside the CDR3, is DAGVTQSPTHLIKTRGQQVTLRCSPKSGHDTVSWYQQALGQGPQFIFQYYEEEERQRGNFPDRFSGHQFPNYSSELNVNALLLGDSALYLCASSLVAVGSNTEAFFGQGTRLTVV.

This chain uses TRBV15 with TRBJ1-1; TRBD1 is a possible D gene (5 bases). This CDR3 is 14 amino acids long. V lost 0 bases, J lost 8 bases, and 13 bases lay in between. CDR1 and CDR2 from the germline V gene are LNHNV and YYDKDF (reference sequence). CDR3 nucleotides: TGTGCCACCAGCAGAGAGCTAGGGGCGGGGGAAGCTTTCTTT. Its translation: CATSRELGAGEAFF.

The sample holds a few counts of this clonotype. The chain links TRBV6-6 to TRBJ1-2; D unresolved. Trimming removed 0 bases at V and 4 bases at J, with 6 bases between. The CDR3 runs to 13 residues. Germline V CDR1 and CDR2: MNHNY, SVGAGI (reference sequence). The CDR3 DNA reads as TGTGCCAGCAGTTACTCGACGGTCTATGGCTACACCTTC. Its translation is CASSYSTVYGYTF.

This clonotype was counted between two and nine times. The chain carries TRBV3-1 and TRBJ2-5; 13 bases align to TRBD2. Trimming removed 3 bases from V and 6 bases from J; junction bases left unmatched: 4. The length of the CDR3 is 15 residues. From germline, CDR1 is LGHDT and CDR2 YNNKEL (reference sequence). CDR3 sequence reads: CASSQPTSGGKTQYF. The CDR3 DNA reads TGTGCCAGCAGCCAGCCGACTAGCGGGGGGAAGACCCAGTACTTC.

The sample holds a few counts of this clonotype. The chain links TRBV20-1 to TRBJ2-5, with TRBD1 matching over 12 bases. CDR1 and CDR2 (germline): DFQATT, SNEGSKA (reference sequence). The CDR3 runs to 13 residues. The CDR3 DNA sequence: TGCGGACGGGACAGGGGGCGCGAAGAGACCCAGTACTTC. This translates into CGRDRGREETQYF.

The chain recombines TRBV11-1 with TRBJ2-7; 12 positions match TRBD2. The CDR3 contains 16 residues. V lost 3 bases to trimming and J lost 1 base; unmatched junction nucleotides: 4. Germline V gene lookup returns CDR1 SGHAT and CDR2 FQDESV (reference sequence). The CDR3 reads CASSFPTSGGSYEQYF. The CDR3 DNA follows: TGTGCCAGCAGCTTCCCGACTAGCGGGGGTTCCTACGAGCAGTACTTC.

This clonotype has just a few counts. The chain is built from TRBV12-3 or TRBV12-4 and TRBJ2-5; 7 nucleotides line up with TRBD2. The V segment lost 6 bases and the J segment 4 bases; nucleotides outside the gene matches: 8. The CDR3 contains 14 residues. DNA for the CDR3: TGTGCCAGCAGGATTACGGGCGGGAGAGAGACCCAGTACTTC. Translated, it gives CASRITGGRETQYF.

This chain joins TRBV9 and TRBJ2-3; D ambiguous. CDR1 is SGDLS, CDR2 YYNGEE, per germline. The CDR3 covers 15 residues. The V gene lost 6 bases and the J gene lost 9 bases, with 23 bases spanning the gap. Written as DNA, the CDR3 is TGTGCCAGCACCCTGGACGACTTCGACGTGGCGACGCAGTATTTT. Translation: CASTLDDFDVATQYF.

Comments on this clonotype: A much larger clone differs from this one at a single base, so this may be a read error. The genes are TRBV12-3 or TRBV12-4 and TRBJ2-2; D possibly corresponds to TRBD1 (6 bases). CDR3 length: 14 residues. The CDR3 loop reads CASSPTGNSGELFF. CDR3 nucleotides: TGTGCCAGCAGTCCTACAGGGAACTCCGGGGAGCTGTTTTTT.

This clonotype came up many times. In nucleotides, the CDR3 is TGCGCCAGCCTCATACAGGGGGGTCGGCAGCCCCAGCATTTT. It specifies CASLIQGGRQPQHF. The chain joins TRBV5-1 to TRBJ1-5; the match to TRBD1 covers 8 bases. V trimming: 7 bases; J trimming: 7 bases; junction bases outside the gene matches: 10. This CDR3 has 14 amino acids. Germline lookup yields CDR1 SGHRS and CDR2 YFSETQ.

This clonotype was seen more than once but under ten times. This chain joins TRBV20-1 and TRBJ1-2, with D possibly TRBD1 on 5 matching bases. Per germline, CDR1 DFQATT and CDR2 SNEGSKA (reference sequence). V gave up 4 bases and J gave up 4 bases, with 13 bases separating them. This CDR3 is built from 13 residues. The CDR3 nucleotides read TGCAGTGCTACCGAACAGGCCGGCTATGGCTACACCTTC. This encodes CSATEQAGYGYTF.

DNA for the CDR3: TGTGCCACCCCCTCCGGGACAGTTGCAACTAATGAAAAACTGTTTTTT. It is translated as CATPSGTVATNEKLFF. The chain couples TRBV24-1 to TRBJ1-4; TRBD1 matches 7 bases. V lost 9 bases and J lost 0; bases outside the gene matches: 9. The CDR3 contains 16 residues. The V gene's germline CDR1 is KGHDR and CDR2 SFDVKD.

The chain combines TRBV20-1 with TRBJ2-2; possible D gene TRBD1, 5 bases. Trimming removed 2 bases at V and 2 bases at J, with 12 bases between. Germline loops: CDR1 DFQATT, CDR2 SNEGSKA (reference sequence). This CDR3 is 15 amino acids long. The CDR3 reads CSARRRQLNTGELFF. DNA for the CDR3: TGCAGTGCTAGAAGAAGACAGCTTAACACCGGGGAGCTGTTTTTT.

The chain has TRBV7-8 and TRBJ2-2; D not certain. Germline V gene sequence: CDR1 SGHVS, CDR2 FQNEAQ. Trimming shortened V by 4 bases and J by 4 bases, and 16 bases separated the two germline ends. CDR3 size: 16 residues. The CDR3 DNA is TGTGCCAGCAGCTGGTCTGGCGGACCACGCACCGGGGAGCTGTTTTTT. It codes for CASSWSGGPRTGELFF.

Many counts were recorded for this clonotype. This chain uses TRBV11-2 with TRBJ1-1; possible D gene TRBD1, 6 bases. Trimming removed 5 bases from V and 4 bases from J, with 14 bases in between. The CDR3 contains 14 residues. The V gene's germline CDR1 is SGHAT and CDR2 FQNNGV. The CDR3 here is CASSGGGGGTEAFF. DNA for the CDR3: TGTGCCAGCAGCGGAGGGGGGGGGGGCACTGAAGCTTTCTTT.

The rearrangement joins TRBV6-1 to TRBJ2-7; the D gene is possibly TRBD1 (6 bases). Trimming took off 6 bases at V and 3 bases at J, with 24 bases between the two ends. This CDR3 region has 17 residues. CDR1 is MNHNS and CDR2 is SASEGT in the germline V gene. DNA of the CDR3: TGTGCCAGCAGCCCGATTCGGCAACAGGGCTTGAGCTACGAGCAGTACTTC. This translates into CASSPIRQQGLSYEQYF.